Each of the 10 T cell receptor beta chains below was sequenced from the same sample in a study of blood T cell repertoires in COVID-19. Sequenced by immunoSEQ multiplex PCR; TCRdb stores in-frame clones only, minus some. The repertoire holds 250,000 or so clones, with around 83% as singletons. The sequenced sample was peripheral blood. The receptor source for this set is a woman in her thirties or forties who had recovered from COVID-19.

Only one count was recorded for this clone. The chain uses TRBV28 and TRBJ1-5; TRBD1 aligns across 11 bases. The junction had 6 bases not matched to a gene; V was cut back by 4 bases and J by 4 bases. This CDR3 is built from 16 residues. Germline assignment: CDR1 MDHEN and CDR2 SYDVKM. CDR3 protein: CASSSSGTGGNQPQHF. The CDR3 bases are TGTGCCAGCAGTTCCTCAGGGACAGGGGGGAATCAGCCCCAGCATTTT.

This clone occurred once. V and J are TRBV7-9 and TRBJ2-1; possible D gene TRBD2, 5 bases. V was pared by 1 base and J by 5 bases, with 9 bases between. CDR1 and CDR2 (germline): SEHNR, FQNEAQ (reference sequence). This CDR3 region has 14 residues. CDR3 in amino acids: CASSLGSGDNEQFF. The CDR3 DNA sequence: TGTGCCAGCAGCTTAGGTTCCGGGGACAATGAGCAGTTCTTC.

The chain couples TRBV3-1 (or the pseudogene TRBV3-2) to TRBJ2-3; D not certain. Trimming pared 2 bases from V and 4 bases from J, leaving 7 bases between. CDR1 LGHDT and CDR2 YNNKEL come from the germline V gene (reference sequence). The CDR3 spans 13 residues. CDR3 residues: CASSQTVPDTQYF. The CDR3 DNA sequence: TGTGCCAGCAGCCAAACAGTCCCAGATACGCAGTATTTT.

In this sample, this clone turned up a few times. The CDR3 region is CASSFGQYGYTF. For the CDR3, the DNA is TGTGCCAGCAGCTTCGGACAGTATGGCTACACCTTC. This chain uses TRBV5-6 with TRBJ1-2; D possibly corresponds to TRBD1 (6 bases). This CDR3 spans 12 amino acids. V was clipped by 2 bases and J by 5 bases, with 7 bases between them. Looked up from germline, CDR1 is SGHDT and CDR2 is YYEEEE.

Here the CDR3 reads CAWSRGGFGYTF. In DNA form, the CDR3 reads TGTGCCTGGAGTCGAGGGGGTTTTGGCTACACCTTC. V and J are TRBV30 and TRBJ1-2; maybe TRBD1 (6 bases). The CDR3 loop spans 12 amino acids. CDR1 is GTSNPN, CDR2 SVGIG, per germline (reference sequence). Trimming took 2 bases from V and 7 from J, leaving 11 bases between them.

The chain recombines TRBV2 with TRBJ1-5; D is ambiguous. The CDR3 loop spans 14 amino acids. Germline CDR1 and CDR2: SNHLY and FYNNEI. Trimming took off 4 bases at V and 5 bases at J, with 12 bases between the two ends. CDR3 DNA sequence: TGTGCCAGCAGTGCCCAGGTCGGCGATCAGCCCCAGCATTTT. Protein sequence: CASSAQVGDQPQHF.

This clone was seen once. The CDR3 DNA sequence: TGTGCCAGCAGCTTCTCAGCGGGGGGTCTCGTAAATGAGCAGTTCTTC. It specifies CASSFSAGGLVNEQFF. The chain uses TRBV11-2 and TRBJ2-1; TRBD2 agrees at 9 bases. The CDR3 contains 16 residues. The trim removed 3 bases at V and 7 bases at J, leaving 10 bases unmatched. The germline V gene encodes CDR1 SGHAT and CDR2 FQNNGV.

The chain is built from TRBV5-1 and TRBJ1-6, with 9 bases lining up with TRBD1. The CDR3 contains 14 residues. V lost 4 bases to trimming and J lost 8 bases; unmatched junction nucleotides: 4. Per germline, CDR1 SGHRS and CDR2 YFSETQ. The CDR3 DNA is TGCGCCAGCAGCCCGGACAGGGGTGATTCACCCCTCCACTTT. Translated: CASSPDRGDSPLHF.

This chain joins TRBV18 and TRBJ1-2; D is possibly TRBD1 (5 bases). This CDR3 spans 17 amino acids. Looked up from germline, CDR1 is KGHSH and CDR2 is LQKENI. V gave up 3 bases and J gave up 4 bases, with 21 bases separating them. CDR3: CASSPEEGLSRAYGYTF. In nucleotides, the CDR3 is TGTGCCAGCTCACCGGAAGAGGGACTAAGCAGGGCCTATGGCTACACCTTC.

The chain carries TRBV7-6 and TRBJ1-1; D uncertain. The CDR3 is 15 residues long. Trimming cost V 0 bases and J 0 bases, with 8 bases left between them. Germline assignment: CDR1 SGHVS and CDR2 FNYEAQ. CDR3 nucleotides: TGTGCCAGCAGCTTAGCAGATGGCATGAACACTGAAGCTTTCTTT. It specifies CASSLADGMNTEAFF.